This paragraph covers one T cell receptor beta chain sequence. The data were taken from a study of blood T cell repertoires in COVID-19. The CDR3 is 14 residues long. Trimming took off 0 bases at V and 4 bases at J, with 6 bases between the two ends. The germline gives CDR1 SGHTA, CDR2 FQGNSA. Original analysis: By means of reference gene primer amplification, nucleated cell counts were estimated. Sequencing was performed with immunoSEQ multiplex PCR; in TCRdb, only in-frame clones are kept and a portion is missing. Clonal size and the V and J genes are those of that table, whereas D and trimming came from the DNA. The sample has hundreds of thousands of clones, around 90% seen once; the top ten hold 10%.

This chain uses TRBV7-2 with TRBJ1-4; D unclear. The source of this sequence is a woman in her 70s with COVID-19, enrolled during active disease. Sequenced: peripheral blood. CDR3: CASSLAVVNEKLFF. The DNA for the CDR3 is TGTGCCAGCAGCTTAGCTGTCGTTAATGAAAAACTGTTTTTT.